This TCR delta chain was identified during a study of γδ T cells in repeated Plasmodium falciparum infection. For this clone: This likely traces to a read error, being one base from a far larger clone. Within the sample, other DNA sequences also encode this same CDR3.

Bulk repertoires came from Vgamma9/Vdelta2+ or Vdelta2-negative gammadelta T cells flow-sorted from PBMC. CDR3 length equals 19 residues. CDR1 is TSWWSYY and CDR2 is QGS in the germline V gene. TCRdb processed the multiplex PCR reads again with the CATT caller. This sample carries approximately 90,000 delta-chain clones, approximately 0.96% of them seen once, and the ten largest clones take 9.6%. This clonotype originated in a pool of human donors (malaria-infected and uninfected, not separated). Sequencing used gamma-delta T cells from blood. The V gene reported is TRDV1; the J gene is uncalled; the table calls TRDD3, which could not be checked here. CDR3 amino acids: CALGELFPRASRWGIKLIF. The DNA of the CDR3 is TGTGCTCTTGGGGAACTATTCCCCCGGGCTTCACGTTGGGGGATTAAACTCATCTTC.